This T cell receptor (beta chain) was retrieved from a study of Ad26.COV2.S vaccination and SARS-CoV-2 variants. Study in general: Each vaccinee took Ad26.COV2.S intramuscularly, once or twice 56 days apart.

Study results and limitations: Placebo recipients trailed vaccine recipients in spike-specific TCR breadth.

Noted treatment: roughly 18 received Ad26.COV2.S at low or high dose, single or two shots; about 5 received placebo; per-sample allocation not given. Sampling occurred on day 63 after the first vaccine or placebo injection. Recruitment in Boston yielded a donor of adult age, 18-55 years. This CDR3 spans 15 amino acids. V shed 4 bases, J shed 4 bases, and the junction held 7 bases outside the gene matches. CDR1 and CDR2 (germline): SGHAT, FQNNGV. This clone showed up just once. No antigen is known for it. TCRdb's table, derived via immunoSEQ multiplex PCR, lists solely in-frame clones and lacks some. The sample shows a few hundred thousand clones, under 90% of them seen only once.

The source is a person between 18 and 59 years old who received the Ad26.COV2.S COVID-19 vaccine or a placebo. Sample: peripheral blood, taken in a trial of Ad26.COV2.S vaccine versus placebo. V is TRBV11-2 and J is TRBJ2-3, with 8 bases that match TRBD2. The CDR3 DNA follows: TGTGCCAGCAGCTCTCCCTTGCGGGGGGCAGATACGCAGTATTTT. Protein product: CASSSPLRGADTQYF. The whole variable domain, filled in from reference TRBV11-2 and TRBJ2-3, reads EAGVAQSPRYKIIEKRQSVAFWCNPISGHATLYWYQQILGQGPKLLIQFQNNGVVDDSQLPKDRFSAERLKGVDSTLKIQPAKLEDSAVYLCASSSPLRGADTQYFGPGTRLTVL.